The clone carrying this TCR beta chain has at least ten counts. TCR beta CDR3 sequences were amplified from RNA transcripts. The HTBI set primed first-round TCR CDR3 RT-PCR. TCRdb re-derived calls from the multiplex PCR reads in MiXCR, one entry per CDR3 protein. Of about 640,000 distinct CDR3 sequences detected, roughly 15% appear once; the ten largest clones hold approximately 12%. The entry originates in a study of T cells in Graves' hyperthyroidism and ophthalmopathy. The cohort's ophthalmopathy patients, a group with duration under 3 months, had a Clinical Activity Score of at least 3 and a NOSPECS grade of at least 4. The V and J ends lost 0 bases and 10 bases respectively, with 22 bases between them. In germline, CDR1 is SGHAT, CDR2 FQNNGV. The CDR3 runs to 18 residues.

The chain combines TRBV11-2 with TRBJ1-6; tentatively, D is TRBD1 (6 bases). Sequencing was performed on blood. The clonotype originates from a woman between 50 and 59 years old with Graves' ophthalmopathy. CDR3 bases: TGTGCCAGCAGCTTAGACGTAGCAGGGGTGGGGAAAAAATCACCCCTCCACTTT. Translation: CASSLDVAGVGKKSPLHF. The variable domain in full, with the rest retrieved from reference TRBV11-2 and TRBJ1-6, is EAGVAQSPRYKIIEKRQSVAFWCNPISGHATLYWYQQILGQGPKLLIQFQNNGVVDDSQLPKDRFSAERLKGVDSTLKIQPAKLEDSAVYLCASSLDVAGVGKKSPLHFGNGTRLTVT.